This T cell receptor beta chain is from a study of cytomegalovirus exposure and HLA in healthy donors. Germline assignment: CDR1 SNHLY and CDR2 FYNNEI. Trimming left V 6 bases short and J 0 bases short, with 5 bases between. CDR3 length: 13 residues. Study-level findings and limits: Roughly uniform sequencing depth across donors was assumed, possibly incorrectly. CMV serostatus was the only recorded immune exposure for donors. TCR beta sequences reportedly predicted most subjects' HLA-A and HLA-B alleles accurately.

Worth noting for this clone: No antigen is known for it.

The PCR was carried out with 60 Vbeta primers and 13 Jbeta primers. Assay used: immunoSEQ multiplex PCR; TCRdb lists only in-frame clones, some missing. The sample has about 190,000 clones, over 80% seen once. Sequencing input: PBMCs. This chain joins TRBV2 and TRBJ1-4; no reliable D call. This TCR was recovered from a middle-aged man in good health and CMV-seronegative. CDR3 DNA: TGTGCCAGCAGGAAGCCAACTAATGAAAAACTGTTTTTT. Its protein is CASRKPTNEKLFF.